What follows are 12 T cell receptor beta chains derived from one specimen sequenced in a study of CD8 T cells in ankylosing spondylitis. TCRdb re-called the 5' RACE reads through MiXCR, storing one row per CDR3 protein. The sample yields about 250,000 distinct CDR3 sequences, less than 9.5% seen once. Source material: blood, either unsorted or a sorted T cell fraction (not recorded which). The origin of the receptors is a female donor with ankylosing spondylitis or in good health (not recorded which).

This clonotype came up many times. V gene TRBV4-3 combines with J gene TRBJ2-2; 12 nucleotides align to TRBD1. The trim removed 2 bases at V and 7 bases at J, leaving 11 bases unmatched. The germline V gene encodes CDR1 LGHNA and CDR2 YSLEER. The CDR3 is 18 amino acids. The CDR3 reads CASSQRFEGQGANGELFF. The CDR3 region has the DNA TGCGCCAGCAGCCAAAGATTTGAGGGACAGGGGGCGAACGGGGAGCTGTTTTTT.

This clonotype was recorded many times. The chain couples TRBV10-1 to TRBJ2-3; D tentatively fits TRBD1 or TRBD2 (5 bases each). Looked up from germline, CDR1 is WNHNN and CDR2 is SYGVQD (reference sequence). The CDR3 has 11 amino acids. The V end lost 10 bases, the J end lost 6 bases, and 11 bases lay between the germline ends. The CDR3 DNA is TGCGCCACCCGAGGGGTCGATACGCAGTATTTT. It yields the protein CATRGVDTQYF.

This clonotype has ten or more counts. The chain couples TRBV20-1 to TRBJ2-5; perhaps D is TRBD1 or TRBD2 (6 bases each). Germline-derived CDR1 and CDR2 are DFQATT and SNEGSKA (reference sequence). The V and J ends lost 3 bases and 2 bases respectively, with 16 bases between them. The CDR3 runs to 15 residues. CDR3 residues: CSARFMGGQQETQYF. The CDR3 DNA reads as TGCAGTGCTAGGTTCATGGGGGGCCAACAAGAGACCCAGTACTTC.

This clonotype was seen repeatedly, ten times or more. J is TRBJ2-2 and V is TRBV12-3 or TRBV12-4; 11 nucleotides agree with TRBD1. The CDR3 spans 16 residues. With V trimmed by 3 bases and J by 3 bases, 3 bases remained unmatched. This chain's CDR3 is CASSLSGQGDTGELFF. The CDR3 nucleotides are TGTGCCAGCAGTTTGTCGGGACAGGGGGACACCGGGGAGCTGTTTTTT.

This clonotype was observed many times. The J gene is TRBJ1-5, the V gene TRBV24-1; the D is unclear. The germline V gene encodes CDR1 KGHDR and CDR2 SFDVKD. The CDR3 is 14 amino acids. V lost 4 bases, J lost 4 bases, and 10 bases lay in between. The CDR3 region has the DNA TGTGCCACCAGTGACCCGGGTCAGAATCAGCCCCAGCATTTT. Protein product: CATSDPGQNQPQHF.

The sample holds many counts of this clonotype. The DNA of the CDR3 is TGTGCCAGCAGCCCCCGGGACACCTACGAGCAGTACTTC. It yields the protein CASSPRDTYEQYF. This chain links TRBV7-8 with TRBJ2-7, with D perhaps matching TRBD1 (6 bases). The germline V and J ends were trimmed by 5 bases and 2 bases, with 10 bases remaining between them. The CDR3 has 13 residues. Germline V gene sequence: CDR1 SGHVS, CDR2 FQNEAQ. Based on the CDR3 plus reference TRBV7-8 and TRBJ2-7, the full variable domain is GAGVSQSPRYKVAKRGQDVALRCDPISGHVSLFWYQQALGQGPEFLTYFQNEAQLDKSGLPSDRFFAERPEGSVSTLKIQRTQQEDSAVYLCASSPRDTYEQYFGPGTRLTVT.

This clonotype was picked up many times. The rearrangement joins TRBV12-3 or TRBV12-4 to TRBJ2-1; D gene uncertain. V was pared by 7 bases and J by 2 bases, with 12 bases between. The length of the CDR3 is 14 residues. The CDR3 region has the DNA TGTGCCAGCACCCCCCTTGGAACCTACAATGAGCAGTTCTTC. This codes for CASTPLGTYNEQFF.

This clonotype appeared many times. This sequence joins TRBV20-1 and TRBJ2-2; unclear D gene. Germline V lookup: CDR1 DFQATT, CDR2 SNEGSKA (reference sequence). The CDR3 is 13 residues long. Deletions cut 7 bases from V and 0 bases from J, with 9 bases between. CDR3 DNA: TGCAGTGTCGTAGCTTCGAACACCGGGGAGCTGTTTTTT. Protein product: CSVVASNTGELFF.

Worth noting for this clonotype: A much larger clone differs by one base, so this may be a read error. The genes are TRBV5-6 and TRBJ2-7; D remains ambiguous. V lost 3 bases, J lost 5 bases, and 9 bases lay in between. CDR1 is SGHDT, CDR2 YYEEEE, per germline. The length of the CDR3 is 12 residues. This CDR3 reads CASSSNQDEQYF. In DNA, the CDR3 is TGTGCCAGCAGCTCGAACCAGGACGAGCAGTACTTC.

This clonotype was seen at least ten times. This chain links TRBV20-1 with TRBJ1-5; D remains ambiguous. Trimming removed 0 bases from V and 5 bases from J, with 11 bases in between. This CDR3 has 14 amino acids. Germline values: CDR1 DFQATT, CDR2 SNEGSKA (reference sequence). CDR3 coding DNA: TGCAGTGCTAGAGACGGGGAATATGATCAGCCCCAGCATTTT. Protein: CSARDGEYDQPQHF.

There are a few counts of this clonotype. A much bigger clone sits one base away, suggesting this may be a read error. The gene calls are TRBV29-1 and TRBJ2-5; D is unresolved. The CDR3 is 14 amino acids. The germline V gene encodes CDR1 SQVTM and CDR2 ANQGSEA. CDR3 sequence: CSVRQVGPQEAQYF. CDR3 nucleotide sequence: TGCAGCGTTCGCCAGGTCGGTCCCCAAGAGGCCCAGTACTTC.

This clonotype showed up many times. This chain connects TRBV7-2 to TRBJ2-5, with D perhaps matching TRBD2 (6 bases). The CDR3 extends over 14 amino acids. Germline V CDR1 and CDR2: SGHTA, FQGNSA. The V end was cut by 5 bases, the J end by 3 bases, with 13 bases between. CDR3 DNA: TGTGCCAGCAGCCCGATGGAGCGGGAAGAGACCCAGTACTTC. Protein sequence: CASSPMEREETQYF.